This T cell receptor beta chain was sequenced in a study of blood T cell repertoires in COVID-19. Overall study: COVID-19 samples, acute and convalescent, were from the United States, Italy and Spain.

Under the authors' procedure: Nucleated cell number was recorded as an estimate derived from reference gene primer amplification. Libraries were prepared by immunoSEQ multiplex PCR; TCRdb keeps only in-frame clonotypes and omits some of them. V, J and clone size were drawn from that table, and D and trimming were deduced from the DNA. Here the sample spans 250,000 to 350,000 clones, 70% to 90% being singletons. V lost 1 base and J 14 bases, leaving 6 bases between the germline ends. The V gene's germline CDR1 is SGHVS and CDR2 FQNEAQ. This CDR3 is built from 11 residues. This clone was detected once. The TCR sequence derives from a woman in her fifties or sixties with acute or convalescent COVID-19. The sample taken for sequencing was peripheral blood. The chain joins TRBV7-8 to TRBJ1-6; D uncertain. The CDR3 reads CASSLDGTLHF. CDR3 nucleotides: TGTGCCAGCAGCTTAGACGGGACCCTCCACTTT.